The source of this TCR beta chain is a study of shared clonotypes between healthy human individuals (dated by TCRdb to 2018 to 2021). For the wider study: The cohort included three men and two women between 18 and 49 years of age. Different laboratories and diverse techniques were used to prepare libraries and sequence TCR repertoires, to increase sequencing depth and limit assay-specific biases. Per donor, three plates each were used for CD4 naive and CD4 memory, two for CD8 naive, and one for CD8 memory. To estimate repertoire size and how much clonotypes are shared between individuals, the study performed deep sequencing of blood TCR repertoires from a few healthy adults. Each donor's leukapheresis produced roughly between about 0.8 and 10 billion PBMCs. Study-wide findings and limitations: Larger estimated clonotype richness was generally found for naive subsets than for memory subsets. Rarefaction of sorted-subset datasets indicated incomplete sequencing despite the large sequencing depth. Compared with non-shared clonotypes, the clonotypes found in all four sorted-subset donors had higher generation probabilities. The genetic and exposure-history diversity represented was limited by the small number of donors. Sharing across a few donors was observed for around 5% of naive CD4, under 4% of naive CD8, over 2% of memory CD4, and approximately 0.41% of memory CD8 clonotypes. Sampling was restricted to blood, and TCR repertoires in tissues likely differ from the TCR repertoires found in blood. Pairwise subsampling indicated that sequencing depth was expected to affect the degree of clonotype sharing among donors.

TCR CDR3 regions were amplified from genomic DNA by multiplex PCR using the deep immunoSEQ assay. Extracted genomic DNA from each cell subset was distributed evenly across all wells of several immunoSEQ 96-well plates, and each plate was treated as a replicate. For sorted subsets, each replicate PCR was loaded with around 200 ng genomic DNA, equivalent to about 30,000 T cell genomes. The purified libraries were quantified using a Qubit 3.0 fluorometer, sized with a Bioanalyzer 2100, and then quantified again using the KAPA Library Quantification kit. A separate single-read 150-cycle Illumina NextSeq 550 flow cell was used to sequence each immunoSEQ 96-well plate. The published analysis was carried out like this. The immunoSEQ output contained only junctional sequences without quality scores, so filtering could not match that applied to full-length reads. To assign V/J genes and CDR3, sequences were annotated against IMGT germline references using PyIR, a Python wrapper for IgBLAST v1.9. Reads were removed for weak V/J assignments (E-value above 1e-6), missing CDR3, stop codons, out-of-frame junctions, or ambiguous translated residues. V3J clonotypes were defined as sequences sharing the same inferred V gene, J gene, and CDR3 amino acid sequence. Percentage overlap between repertoires was calculated by dividing the number of shared unique clonotypes by the size of the smaller repertoire. RTK rarefaction, the Chao1 estimator, and Recon v2.1 estimates of unobserved clonotypes were used to assess repertoire richness. Generation probabilities were computed with OLGA for all TCRbeta clonotypes obtained by the gDNA method from several donors. Imported from immuneACCESS, the table was reduced by TCRdb to in-frame sequences with V and J called. These copies leave out some clones; in studies compared against another copy, an unresolved V gene accounts for under half, and the cause of the remainder is not known. That table is the source of V, J and clone size, and D and trimming were worked out from the DNA. The sample has about 770,000 clones on record, approximately 72% of them singletons. Under 2% of the sample is taken by the ten largest.

This clone has just one count. Its antigen specificity is not known. No much larger clone exists at a distance of one base, and base qualities are not known. The donors were healthy, HIV-negative adults who had no recently reported acute infections or vaccinations. Every donor was a Caucasian adult residing in Nashville, Tennessee, USA. CD4+ T cells were enriched through magnetic negative selection, after which naive cells were positively selected on CD45RA and the remaining negative fraction served as the memory subset. Blood was collected by leukapheresis, and PBMCs were isolated by Ficoll-Histopaque density gradient centrifugation and then cryopreserved in liquid nitrogen vapor phase. Analytical flow cytometry was used to check the purity and quantity of every magnetically sorted T cell population. From each sorted fraction, genomic DNA was isolated and quantified by UV absorbance on a Nanodrop 2000c.

V has 3 bases trimmed and J has 2 bases trimmed; junction bases matching no gene number 19. Per the germline V gene, MDHEN is the CDR1 and SYDVKM is the CDR2. The CDR3 holds 19 amino acids from the cysteine to the phenylalanine. The DNA shown is the 57-base CDR3, in frame from base 1. This TCR derives from a woman aged 25 to 39 in good health. Rearrangement joined TRBV28 to TRBJ2-7; the central 7 bases match TRBD1. What was sequenced was memory CD4+ T cells sorted from blood. Interpreted using the paper, the cell subset or site label stands for: CD45RA-negative fraction. The CDR3 corresponds to CASSFLQSRRQGFTYEQYF. The nucleotides read TGTGCCAGCAGTTTCCTTCAATCAAGAAGACAGGGCTTCACCTACGAGCAGTACTTC.